Shown below are 21 T cell receptor beta chains from a single sample sequenced in a study of T cell repertoires in cytomegalovirus infection. TCRdb re-derived calls from the reads in MiXCR, one entry per CDR3 protein. The sample has approximately 250,000 distinct CDR3 sequences, 6.5% seen once; the top ten hold about 6%. The sequencing sample was made of PBMCs. The receptors were sampled from a human donor in good health (CMV status not recorded). Some clones in this sample may be carry-over from other donors' samples.

This clonotype was seen at least ten times. The J gene is TRBJ1-1, the V gene TRBV6-2 or TRBV6-3, with D hard to call. Trimming cost V 0 bases and J 0 bases, with 14 bases left between them. This CDR3 has 17 residues. Germline lookup yields CDR1 MNHEY and CDR2 SVGEGT. For the CDR3, the DNA is TGTGCCAGCAGTTACTCGAAAGGTTCGTCTTTGAACACTGAAGCTTTCTTT. Translated: CASSYSKGSSLNTEAFF.

This clonotype came up many times. The rearrangement uses TRBV7-2 and TRBJ2-3; no clear D gene. V was cut by 1 base and J by 6 bases, with 8 bases left in between. The germline V gene has CDR1 SGHTA and CDR2 FQGNSA. The CDR3 is 13 amino acids. The CDR3 coding sequence is TGTGCCAGCAGCTTAGAACGATCGGATACGCAGTATTTT. It is translated as CASSLERSDTQYF.

On this clonotype: This could be a read error, since a much larger clone is one nucleotide away. This chain joins TRBV15 and TRBJ1-5; D might be TRBD1 (5 bases). Looked up from germline, CDR1 is LNHNV and CDR2 is YYDKDF (reference sequence). The CDR3 length is 16 residues. Trimming shortened V by 8 bases and J by 1 base, and 18 bases separated the two germline ends. The CDR3 sequence: CATPEGGTESNQPQHF. The CDR3, as DNA: TGTGCCACCCCTGAGGGAGGGACGGAGAGCAATCAGCCCCAGCATTTT.

In this sample, this clonotype turned up many times. This chain connects TRBV7-2 to TRBJ2-5; 8 positions match TRBD1. The germline V gene has CDR1 SGHTA and CDR2 FQGNSA. Germline trimming cut 3 bases from V and 7 bases from J; bases unmatched to any gene: 7. The CDR3 consists of 14 residues. CDR3 DNA sequence: TGTGCCAGCAGCTTGAGGACAGGGCCGGGGACCCAGTACTTC. Protein sequence: CASSLRTGPGTQYF.

The sample holds many counts of this clonotype. The rearrangement uses TRBV20-1 and TRBJ1-5; the D gene is possibly TRBD1 (5 bases). The CDR3 is 14 amino acids. Trimming pared 6 bases from V and 2 bases from J, leaving 14 bases between. Germline V gene data show CDR1 as DFQATT and CDR2 as SNEGSKA (reference sequence). CDR3 protein: CSAPTATGNQPQHF. The CDR3 DNA sequence: TGCAGTGCACCGACAGCGACCGGCAATCAGCCCCAGCATTTT.

This clonotype was picked up many times. In nucleotides, the CDR3 is TGCAGTGCTAGAGATAAGGTTTACGCTTTCTTT. Protein product: CSARDKVYAFF. The chain uses TRBV20-1 and TRBJ1-1; no clear D gene. Germline lookup yields CDR1 DFQATT and CDR2 SNEGSKA (reference sequence). The CDR3 extends over 11 amino acids. Trimming shortened V by 0 bases and J by 11 bases, and 10 bases separated the two germline ends.

The sample holds many counts of this clonotype. This chain uses TRBV7-2 with TRBJ2-7; weak D call: TRBD2 (6 bases). Germline V gene sequence: CDR1 SGHTA, CDR2 FQGNSA. The V and J ends lost 5 bases and 6 bases respectively, with 20 bases between them. The CDR3 extends over 15 amino acids. CDR3 nucleotides: TGTGCCAGCAGCCCCTCCCGCGGGGTAAGCGGCGAGCAGTACTTC. Translated, it gives CASSPSRGVSGEQYF.

This clonotype was seen ten or more times. V usage is TRBV7-8 and J usage is TRBJ2-1; no clear D. Looked up from germline, CDR1 is SGHVS and CDR2 is FQNEAQ. This CDR3 comprises 16 residues. The V and J ends lost 5 bases and 1 base respectively, with 15 bases between them. CDR3 amino acids: CASSAPRPGSYNEQFF. The CDR3 DNA sequence: TGTGCCAGCAGCGCCCCACGGCCAGGTTCCTACAATGAGCAGTTCTTC. Using reference TRBV7-8 and TRBJ2-1 for the parts outside the CDR3, the full variable domain is GAGVSQSPRYKVAKRGQDVALRCDPISGHVSLFWYQQALGQGPEFLTYFQNEAQLDKSGLPSDRFFAERPEGSVSTLKIQRTQQEDSAVYLCASSAPRPGSYNEQFFGPGTRLTVL.

In this sample, this clonotype turned up many times. The rearrangement links TRBV3-1 to TRBJ2-1; D not certain. Trimming left V 0 bases short and J 8 bases short, with 14 bases between. This CDR3 comprises 15 residues. Germline V gives CDR1 LGHDT, CDR2 YNNKEL (reference sequence). The CDR3 sequence: CASSQDTDQGDEQFF. The CDR3 DNA reads as TGTGCCAGCAGCCAAGACACGGACCAAGGCGATGAGCAGTTCTTC.

This clonotype was seen ten or more times. The chain joins TRBV18 to TRBJ2-2, with D uncertain. The CDR3 is 16 amino acids. Trimming pared 3 bases from V and 0 bases from J, leaving 11 bases between. The germline V gene has CDR1 KGHSH and CDR2 LQKENI. The CDR3 sequence is CASSPGTNANTGELFF. Written as DNA, the CDR3 is TGTGCCAGCTCACCGGGCACAAACGCGAACACCGGGGAGCTGTTTTTT.

This clonotype was seen ten or more times. This chain links TRBV7-9 with TRBJ2-1, with D uncertain. The germline V gene encodes CDR1 SEHNR and CDR2 FQNEAQ (reference sequence). V lost 5 bases and J 0 bases, leaving 11 bases between the germline ends. The CDR3 covers 15 residues. CDR3 sequence (DNA): TGTGCCAGCAGCCCAGAAACGAGCTCCTACAATGAGCAGTTCTTC. Its translation: CASSPETSSYNEQFF. Filled out from reference TRBV7-9 and TRBJ2-1, the complete variable domain reads DTGVSQNPRHKITKRGQNVTFRCDPISEHNRLYWYRQTLGQGPEFLTYFQNEAQLEKSRLLSDRFSAERPKGSFSTLEIQRTEQGDSAMYLCASSPETSSYNEQFFGPGTRLTVL.

This clonotype was observed at least ten times. The chain combines TRBV7-2 with TRBJ2-3; D gene ambiguous. V shed 1 base and J shed 6 bases, with 11 bases lying between them. The CDR3 runs to 14 residues. Looked up from germline, CDR1 is SGHTA and CDR2 is FQGNSA. DNA for the CDR3: TGTGCCAGCAGCTTAGGCCCTCTCGGCGATACGCAGTATTTT. It yields the protein CASSLGPLGDTQYF.

This clonotype came up many times. This rearrangement joins TRBV29-1 to TRBJ2-3; the D is unclear. This CDR3 is 12 amino acids long. Germline lookup yields CDR1 SQVTM and CDR2 ANQGSEA. Trimming pared 6 bases from V and 4 bases from J, leaving 11 bases between. This chain's CDR3 is CSVLDPSDTQYF. DNA for the CDR3: TGCAGCGTATTGGACCCATCAGATACGCAGTATTTT.

This clonotype was seen many times. V gene TRBV6-2 or TRBV6-3 combines with J gene TRBJ2-5; 8 positions match TRBD1. The CDR3 totals 14 residues. The V gene's germline CDR1 is MNHEY and CDR2 SVGEGT. V gave up 2 bases and J gave up 4 bases; unmatched junction bases: 3. The CDR3 loop reads CASSYPGGGETQYF. The DNA of the CDR3 is TGTGCCAGCAGTTACCCAGGGGGCGGAGAGACCCAGTACTTC.

In its sample, this clonotype was seen many times. The chain carries TRBV28 and TRBJ1-1; the match to TRBD1 covers 7 bases. Per the germline V gene, CDR1 is MDHEN and CDR2 is SYDVKM. Losses at the gene ends were 5 bases for V and 1 base for J; bases not matched to a gene: 10. This CDR3 is built from 16 residues. DNA of the CDR3: TGTGCCAGCAGTCCTCCACCGGGACAGACGAACACTGAAGCTTTCTTT. Protein sequence: CASSPPPGQTNTEAFF. The full variable domain, rest sourced from reference TRBV28 and TRBJ1-1, is DVKVTQSSRYLVKRTGEKVFLECVQDMDHENMFWYRQDPGLGLRLIYFSYDVKMKEKGDIPEGYSVSREKKERFSLILESASTNQTSMYLCASSPPPGQTNTEAFFGQGTRLTVV.

This clonotype was detected many times. The CDR3 bases are TGTGCCAGCAGCTTAGACCGACTAGCGGGGGCGGAGACCCAGTACTTC. It is translated as CASSLDRLAGAETQYF. V and J are TRBV7-2 and TRBJ2-5, with 12 bases lining up with TRBD2. Per the germline V gene, CDR1 is SGHTA and CDR2 is FQGNSA. V gave up 1 base and J gave up 5 bases; unmatched junction bases: 5. The CDR3 runs 16 residues.

This clonotype occurred many times. CDR3 sequence reads: CASSLIPTSGNEQFF. The CDR3 DNA reads TGTGCCAGCAGTTTAATACCCACTAGCGGCAATGAGCAGTTCTTC. The chain links TRBV28 to TRBJ2-1; 8 nucleotides line up with TRBD2. The germline V gene encodes CDR1 MDHEN and CDR2 SYDVKM. Trimming took 2 bases from V and 6 from J; bases not matched to a gene: 6. This CDR3 spans 15 amino acids.

This clonotype was seen many times. V usage is TRBV14 and J usage is TRBJ2-1; possibly TRBD1 or TRBD2 for D (6 bases each). Trimming removed 1 base at V and 9 bases at J, with 13 bases between. The V gene's germline CDR1 is SGHDN and CDR2 FVKESK. This CDR3 is built from 14 residues. Here the CDR3 DNA reads TGTGCCAGCAGCCAAGTTCGGGGGCTTGGTGAGCAGTTCTTC. Translating it yields CASSQVRGLGEQFF.

This clonotype was counted at least ten times. CDR3: CSAPDRGVEAFF. The DNA for the CDR3 is TGCAGTGCACCAGACAGGGGCGTGGAAGCTTTCTTT. The chain employs TRBV20-1 and TRBJ1-1, with 8 bases lining up with TRBD1. V lost 6 bases and J lost 8; bases outside the gene matches: 8. Germline V CDR1 and CDR2: DFQATT, SNEGSKA (reference sequence). The CDR3 length is 12 residues.

This clonotype showed up just once. The chain joins TRBV20-1 to TRBJ1-2; maybe TRBD1 (5 bases). Trimming left V 0 bases short and J 4 bases short, with 15 bases between. The germline gives CDR1 DFQATT, CDR2 SNEGSKA (reference sequence). CDR3 length: 15 residues. The DNA for the CDR3 is TGCAGTGCTAGAGATTTGCAGGGCCCTTCCTATGGCTACACCTTC. Translation gives CSARDLQGPSYGYTF.

The rearrangement uses TRBV12-5 and TRBJ2-2, with 13 bases aligning to TRBD2. CDR1 and CDR2 from the germline V gene are LGHNT and FRNRAP. J lost 3 bases, V lost 7 bases, and 8 bases had no gene match. CDR3 length: 17 amino acids. The CDR3 spells CASAPRTSGGYTGELFF. The CDR3 coding sequence is TGTGCTAGTGCCCCCAGGACTAGCGGGGGTTACACCGGGGAGCTGTTTTTT.